Reported below is one TCR beta chain. Assay used: immunoSEQ multiplex PCR; TCRdb lists only in-frame clones, some missing. Of tens of thousands of clones listed, 96% were seen once; the top ten hold around 0.38%. The data are from a study of technical replicates of blood from four donors. Trimming removed 7 bases from V and 0 bases from J, with 6 bases in between. CDR1 is SGHTA and CDR2 is FQGNSA in the germline V gene. The CDR3 sequence is 12 residues long. J is TRBJ1-1 and V is TRBV7-2; D unresolved. Specimen: T cells isolated from PBMCs. This receptor was identified in a human donor in good health. DNA for the CDR3: TGTGCCAGCACCCTCTTGAACACTGAAGCTTTCTTT. As protein: CASTLLNTEAFF.